Below are 26 T cell receptor beta chains sequenced from a single sample in a study of blood T cell repertoires in COVID-19. Assay used: immunoSEQ multiplex PCR; TCRdb lists only in-frame clones, some missing. The table has 300,000 or so clones, roughly 85% seen once; the top ten hold around 4.2%. The sequenced sample was PBMCs or T cells enriched from blood (not recorded which). These receptors originate from a woman aged 40 to 50 with acute COVID-19.

This clone was recorded a few times. The chain has TRBV6-5 and TRBJ1-2; possible D gene TRBD1, 5 bases. The germline V and J ends were trimmed by 7 bases and 7 bases, with 16 bases remaining between them. CDR3 length: 13 amino acids. The germline V gene has CDR1 MNHEY and CDR2 SVGAGI. The CDR3 region has the DNA TGTGCCAGCACGAACCCGGGGGGAGGTGGCTACACCTTC. The encoded protein is CASTNPGGGGYTF.

V and J are TRBV5-1 and TRBJ2-5, with a weak D call TRBD2 (6 bases). CDR3 length: 14 residues. In germline, CDR1 is SGHRS, CDR2 YFSETQ. V was shortened by 3 bases and J by 2 bases, with 11 bases between the two germline ends. In DNA, the CDR3 is TGCGCCAGCAGCTCGGGGGTTAAACAAGAGACCCAGTACTTC. Encoded protein: CASSSGVKQETQYF.

This rearrangement joins TRBV27 to TRBJ2-2, with TRBD1 matching 10 bases. J gave up 7 bases and V 4 bases, and 9 bases lay outside the gene matches. Germline assignment: CDR1 MNHEY and CDR2 SMNVEV (reference sequence). CDR3 length: 16 amino acids. The DNA for the CDR3 is TGTGCCAGCAGTTCCAGGACAGGGGGGATTTTCGGGGAGCTGTTTTTT. Protein: CASSSRTGGIFGELFF.

The V gene is TRBV28, the J gene TRBJ2-7; 16 bases agree with TRBD2. Germline CDR1 reads MDHEN; CDR2 reads SYDVKM. The CDR3 consists of 16 residues. V trimming: 6 bases; J trimming: 5 bases; junction bases outside the gene matches: 7. The CDR3 spells CASSEHGTSGRDEQYF. CDR3 nucleotide sequence: TGTGCCAGCAGCGAACACGGGACTAGCGGGAGGGACGAGCAGTACTTC.

The chain recombines TRBV18 with TRBJ2-1; D perhaps matches TRBD1 (6 bases). V was trimmed by 1 base and J by 8 bases, leaving 18 bases between them. CDR1 KGHSH and CDR2 LQKENI come from the germline V gene. The CDR3 consists of 16 residues. DNA for the CDR3: TGTGCCAGCTCACCACTAGCAGGGGTTAAGAACTATGAGCAGTTCTTC. Its protein is CASSPLAGVKNYEQFF.

The chain couples TRBV5-4 to TRBJ1-4, with 11 bases that match TRBD1. V lost 4 bases and J lost 8; bases outside the gene matches: 10. This CDR3 has 16 residues. The germline V gene has CDR1 SGHNT and CDR2 YYREEE (reference sequence). This chain's CDR3 is CASSTDGQGASEKLFF. CDR3 sequence (DNA): TGTGCCAGCAGCACTGATGGACAGGGGGCTAGCGAAAAACTGTTTTTT.

The chain joins TRBV6-5 to TRBJ1-6; the D is unclear. The V end was cut by 0 bases, the J end by 10 bases, with 13 bases between. This CDR3 spans 15 amino acids. Germline values: CDR1 MNHEY, CDR2 SVGAGI. CDR3 protein: CASSYSDSQRSPLHF. As DNA, the CDR3 is TGTGCCAGCAGTTACTCGGACTCCCAGAGGTCACCCCTCCACTTT.

The V and J genes are TRBV27 and TRBJ1-2; TRBD1 matches 7 bases. CDR1 and CDR2 from the germline V gene are MNHEY and SMNVEV (reference sequence). J was trimmed by 8 bases and V by 5 bases; bases with no gene match: 14. CDR3 length: 15 amino acids. CDR3 bases: TGTGCCAGCAGTACCCAAGGTGGGCAGGGGGACGGCTACACCTTC. It translates to CASSTQGGQGDGYTF.

This clone occurred once. This chain joins TRBV28 and TRBJ1-2; tentatively, D is TRBD1 (5 bases). Trimming stripped 6 bases from V and 0 bases from J, with 20 bases between. This CDR3 spans 17 amino acids. The germline V gene has CDR1 MDHEN and CDR2 SYDVKM. The CDR3 protein is CASRYTGGQRTNYGYTF. The CDR3 bases are TGTGCCAGCAGGTACACAGGCGGCCAGAGGACTAACTATGGCTACACCTTC.

This chain connects TRBV14 to TRBJ2-7; 13 positions agree with TRBD2. Per germline, CDR1 SGHDN and CDR2 FVKESK. The J segment lost 2 bases and the V segment lost 3 bases, leaving 16 bases of the junction unmatched. CDR3 size: 20 residues. The CDR3 DNA sequence: TGTGCCAGCAGCCAGCGGACAGGGCCGACTAGCGGGAGGACTACCTACGAGCAGTACTTC. It is translated as CASSQRTGPTSGRTTYEQYF. The whole variable domain, filled in from reference TRBV14 and TRBJ2-7, reads EAGVTQFPSHSVIEKGQTVTLRCDPISGHDNLYWYRRVMGKEIKFLLHFVKESKQDESGMPNNRFLAERTGGTYSTLKVQPAELEDSGVYFCASSQRTGPTSGRTTYEQYFGPGTRLTVT.

This chain links TRBV4-3 with TRBJ2-7; D perhaps matches TRBD2 (5 bases). This CDR3 comprises 13 residues. V lost 4 bases and J lost 6, with 13 bases in between. Germline lookup yields CDR1 LGHNA and CDR2 YSLEER. DNA of the CDR3: TGCGCCAGCAGCCTCGGGAATCTAGGCGAGCAGTACTTC. This sequence encodes CASSLGNLGEQYF.

This clone has just a few counts. V usage is TRBV19 and J usage is TRBJ1-2, with TRBD1 matching 12 bases. Trimming at V came to 6 bases and at J to 0 bases, leaving 8 bases not matched to a gene. Germline loops: CDR1 LNHDA, CDR2 SQIVND (reference sequence). The CDR3 length is 17 residues. The CDR3 reads CASSRGTGGPSNYGYTF. In nucleotides, the CDR3 is TGTGCCAGTAGCCGCGGGACAGGGGGCCCTTCTAACTATGGCTACACCTTC.

This chain uses TRBV5-4 with TRBJ1-6; D unclear. V lost 5 bases and J lost 8, with 11 bases in between. Germline lookup yields CDR1 SGHNT and CDR2 YYREEE (reference sequence). This CDR3 is 13 amino acids long. The CDR3 DNA reads as TGTGCCAGCAGTCCCGATCCAGATTCACCCCTCCACTTT. Encoded protein: CASSPDPDSPLHF.

The V and J genes are TRBV4-1 and TRBJ2-7, with 7 bases matching TRBD2. Unmatched junction bases numbered 9, after V lost 0 bases and J lost 1 base. This CDR3 region has 17 residues. CDR1 MGHRA and CDR2 YSYEKL come from the germline V gene. The CDR3 coding sequence is TGCGCCAGCAGCCAAGATAGGGAGGGAGGAATTTCCTACGAGCAGTACTTC. It is translated as CASSQDREGGISYEQYF.

The chain carries TRBV3-1 (or the pseudogene TRBV3-2) and TRBJ2-7; 8 nucleotides match TRBD1. CDR1 and CDR2 from the germline V gene are LGHDT and YNNKEL (reference sequence). The CDR3 loop spans 15 amino acids. V dropped 4 bases and J dropped 5; count of bases not matched to a gene: 10. The CDR3 region has the DNA TGTGCCAGCAGCCTCTATACAGGGGGGAAGAACGAGCAGTACTTC. It encodes CASSLYTGGKNEQYF.

The chain employs TRBV5-5 and TRBJ1-6, with 8 bases fitting TRBD1. V lost 4 bases to trimming and J lost 5 bases; unmatched junction nucleotides: 8. From germline, CDR1 is SGHKS and CDR2 YYEKEE (reference sequence). The CDR3 consists of 16 residues. Written as DNA, the CDR3 is TGTGCCAGCAGCACCCGGACAGGGAGTAATAATTCACCCCTCCACTTT. Protein product: CASSTRTGSNNSPLHF.

The chain is built from TRBV5-1 and TRBJ1-5; possible D gene TRBD1, 5 bases. The CDR3 runs 15 residues. The V end was cut by 1 base, the J end by 4 bases, with 12 bases between. CDR1 SGHRS and CDR2 YFSETQ come from the germline V gene. The CDR3 is CASSLQGTTNQPQHF. The DNA of the CDR3 is TGCGCCAGCAGCTTGCAGGGCACAACAAATCAGCCCCAGCATTTT.

The chain uses TRBV2 and TRBJ1-6; 7 bases fit TRBD1. The CDR3 contains 16 residues. CDR1 SNHLY and CDR2 FYNNEI come from the germline V gene. After removal of 6 bases from V and 0 bases from J, the junction contained 5 bases not matched to a gene. CDR3 DNA sequence: TGTGCCAGCAGGTCGACAGGGAGCTCCTATAATTCACCCCTCCACTTT. Encoded protein: CASRSTGSSYNSPLHF.

The rearrangement joins TRBV7-3 to TRBJ2-3; TRBD1 aligns across 7 bases. Germline V gives CDR1 SGHTA, CDR2 FQGTGA. The junction had 5 bases not matched to a gene; V was cut back by 3 bases and J by 2 bases. The CDR3 contains 15 residues. The CDR3 DNA reads TGTGCCAGCAGCTTGGCCGGACAGGACACAGATACGCAGTATTTT. Protein product: CASSLAGQDTDTQYF.

The rearrangement links TRBV29-1 to TRBJ1-1, with TRBD1 as a possible D gene (6 bases). V was clipped by 6 bases and J by 3 bases, with 20 bases between them. The CDR3 consists of 15 residues. Germline CDR1 is SQVTM and CDR2 is ANQGSEA. This CDR3 is CSVDVSGRGDTEAFF. The CDR3, as DNA: TGCAGCGTCGACGTCAGCGGGAGGGGGGACACTGAAGCTTTCTTT.

The chain has TRBV7-2 and TRBJ2-7; possible D gene TRBD1, 6 bases. The CDR3 extends over 16 amino acids. Per the germline V gene, CDR1 is SGHTA and CDR2 is FQGNSA. With 2 bases removed from V and 7 bases from J, the gap between germline ends came to 21 bases. The CDR3 bases are TGTGCCAGCAGCTTAACTAAGGGGGTTATGCCCTCAGAGCAGTACTTC. It translates to CASSLTKGVMPSEQYF. Filled out from reference TRBV7-2 and TRBJ2-7, the complete variable domain reads GAGVSQSPSNKVTEKGKDVELRCDPISGHTALYWYRQSLGQGLEFLIYFQGNSAPDKSGLPSDRFSAERTGGSVSTLTIQRTQQEDSAVYLCASSLTKGVMPSEQYFGPGTRLTVT.

The J gene is TRBJ2-7, the V gene TRBV3-1 (or the pseudogene TRBV3-2); TRBD2 agrees at 7 bases. The CDR3 is 16 residues long. The trim removed 10 bases at V and 2 bases at J, leaving 17 bases unmatched. Germline values: CDR1 LGHDT, CDR2 YNNKEL (reference sequence). CDR3 nucleotide sequence: TGTGCCACTTTCCAAAGACTAGCACCGCCAGCCTACGAGCAGTACTTC. It is translated as CATFQRLAPPAYEQYF.

The chain combines TRBV28 with TRBJ2-7; TRBD2 matches at 7 bases. The V gene's germline CDR1 is MDHEN and CDR2 SYDVKM. The CDR3 consists of 16 residues. Losses at the gene ends were 4 bases for V and 0 bases for J; bases not matched to a gene: 9. CDR3 sequence reads: CASSSSGSGYSYEQYF. CDR3 DNA sequence: TGTGCCAGCAGTTCATCCGGTAGCGGGTACTCCTACGAGCAGTACTTC.

The gene calls are TRBV25-1 and TRBJ1-2, with TRBD1 as a possible D gene (5 bases). This CDR3 region has 12 residues. With 3 bases removed from V and 8 bases from J, the gap between germline ends came to 10 bases. Germline V gives CDR1 MGHDK, CDR2 SYGVNS. CDR3 in DNA: TGTGCCAGCAGTGAGGGGGGTCTAGGCTACACCTTC. This codes for CASSEGGLGYTF.

This clone has a handful of counts. The J gene is TRBJ2-7, the V gene TRBV2, with 10 bases lining up with TRBD2. The V segment lost 5 bases and the J segment 4 bases; nucleotides outside the gene matches: 5. CDR3 length: 14 amino acids. CDR1 and CDR2 from the germline V gene are SNHLY and FYNNEI. CDR3 residues: CASSPRTSGYEQYF. Written as DNA, the CDR3 is TGTGCCAGCAGTCCCCGGACTAGCGGTTACGAGCAGTACTTC.

The V call is TRBV19, the J call TRBJ2-7; 8 positions agree with TRBD2. This CDR3 comprises 15 residues. V lost 4 bases to trimming and J lost 6 bases; unmatched junction nucleotides: 11. Germline CDR1 and CDR2: LNHDA and SQIVND (reference sequence). CDR3 coding DNA: TGTGCCAGTAGTAATCTAGCGGGCGTGGGCCGCGAGCAGTACTTC. This gives the protein CASSNLAGVGREQYF.